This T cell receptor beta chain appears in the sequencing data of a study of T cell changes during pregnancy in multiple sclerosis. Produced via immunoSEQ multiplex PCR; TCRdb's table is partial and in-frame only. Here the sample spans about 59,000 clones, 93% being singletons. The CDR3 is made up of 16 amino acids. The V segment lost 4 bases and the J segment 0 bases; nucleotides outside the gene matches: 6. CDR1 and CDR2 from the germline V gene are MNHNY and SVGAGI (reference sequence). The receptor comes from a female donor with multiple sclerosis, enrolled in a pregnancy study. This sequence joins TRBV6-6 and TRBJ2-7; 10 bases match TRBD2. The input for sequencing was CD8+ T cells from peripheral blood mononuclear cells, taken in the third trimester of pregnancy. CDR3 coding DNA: TGTGCCAGCAGTTTGATTGGGACTAGCGTCTCCTACGAGCAGTACTTC. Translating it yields CASSLIGTSVSYEQYF.